A selection of T cell receptor beta chains follows, all from one sample in a study of beta chain features in type 1 diabetes. Some clones are missing from TCRdb's copy, which holds only in-frame ones; the method was immunoSEQ multiplex PCR. Of some 230,000 clones in the sample, over 7.5% were seen once. The specimen sequenced was naive CD4+ T cells from blood. The receptor source for this set is a woman under 30 in good health. CDR3s include the opening cysteine and the closing phenylalanine or tryptophan. D genes are given only for firm matches. Not all rows give a size; the values are once, few, many and, for expanded clones, a class.

size | J | D | V | DNA | CDR3
few | TRBJ1-1 | NA | TRBV7-3 | TGTGCCAGCAGCTTCAGAATGAACACTGAAGCTTTCTTT | CASSFRMNTEAFF
NA | TRBJ2-1 | NA | TRBV19 | TGTGCCAGTAGTATAGGAGCGGGCTTCACGGCGGGGTACAATGAGCAGTTCTTC | CASSIGAGFTAGYNEQFF
few | TRBJ2-7 | NA | TRBV5-4 | TGTGCCAGCAGCCAAGGGAGCTCCTACGAGCAGTACTTC | CASSQGSSYEQYF
few | TRBJ1-3 | TRBD1 | TRBV30 | TGTGCCGCGGGACAGGGTCCTGGAAACACCATATATTTT | CAAGQGPGNTIYF
NA | TRBJ1-1 | NA | TRBV5-5 | TGTGCCAGCAGCTTGTCAAGGAGGCTGAACACTGAAGCTTTCTTT | CASSLSRRLNTEAFF
NA | TRBJ2-2 | TRBD1 | TRBV4-2 | TGTGCCAGCAGCCAAGAACAGGGGACCGGGGAGCTGTTTTTT | CASSQEQGTGELFF
NA | TRBJ1-4 | NA | TRBV4-1 | TGCGCCAGCAGCCAAGATTCGCCAGGGATTAATGAAAAACTGTTTTTT | CASSQDSPGINEKLFF
NA | TRBJ2-2 | NA | TRBV9 | TGTGCCAGCAGCGTAGGCGATACCGGGGAGCTGTTTTTT | CASSVGDTGELFF
NA | TRBJ2-3 | TRBD1 | TRBV19 | TGTGCCAGTAGTGTGGACAGGGGGCGGGATACGCAGTATTTT | CASSVDRGRDTQYF
NA | TRBJ1-6 | TRBD1 | TRBV23-1 | TGCGCCAGCAGTCCACAAACTACAGGGGGCACAAGCTCCTATAATTCACCCCTCCACTTT | CASSPQTTGGTSSYNSPLHF
NA | TRBJ2-7 | NA | TRBV28 | TGTGCCAGCAGTTTGAACAGGGTCAGGAACGAGCAGTACTTC | CASSLNRVRNEQYF
few | TRBJ2-7 | NA | TRBV7-6 | TGTGCCAGCAGCTTATCTAGTGTTACCTACGAGCAGTACTTC | CASSLSSVTYEQYF
NA | TRBJ2-3 | TRBD2 | TRBV30 | TGTGCCTGGAGTTTACTAGCGGGAGGCACAGATACGCAGTATTTT | CAWSLLAGGTDTQYF
few | TRBJ2-1 | NA | TRBV5-1 | TGCGCCAGCAGCTCACCGTCCCCCGGAGGTGAGCAGTTCTTC | CASSSPSPGGEQFF
few | TRBJ2-7 | NA | TRBV5-1 | TGCGCCAGCAGCTTTCTCCAGGCCGTTACCTACGAGCAGTACTTC | CASSFLQAVTYEQYF
few | TRBJ1-5 | NA | TRBV28 | TGTGCCAGCAGAACGTCGGATCAGCCCCAGCATTTT | CASRTSDQPQHF
NA | TRBJ1-3 | NA | TRBV30 | TGTGCCTGGAGTGTCCCGACACTCGTTACGGGGAACACCATATATTTT | CAWSVPTLVTGNTIYF
many | TRBJ2-5 | NA | TRBV7-9 | TGTGCATATAACGGGGGGCGAGACCAAGAGACCCAGTACTTC | CAYNGGRDQETQYF
NA | TRBJ2-4 | TRBD2 | TRBV14 | TGTGCCAGCAGCCAATCCCCGGGACTAGCGGGGCAGGCGGACAAAAACATTCAGTACTTC | CASSQSPGLAGQADKNIQYF
NA | TRBJ2-2 | TRBD2 | TRBV6-1 | TGTGCCAGCAGTGCCCTGTCTCCGGGAGGGGTAACCGGGGAGCTGTTTTTT | CASSALSPGGVTGELFF
few | TRBJ1-1 | TRBD1 | TRBV9 | TGTGCCAGCAGCGTCGGACAGGGGGCGTTAAACACTGAAGCTTTCTTT | CASSVGQGALNTEAFF
few | TRBJ2-6 | NA | TRBV4-1 | TGCGCCAGCAGCCAAGACCCAGGGACTGGGGCCAACGTCCTGACTTTC | CASSQDPGTGANVLTF
few | TRBJ1-6 | TRBD1 | TRBV30 | TGTGCCTGGAGTGGAGGACAGGGGGCAAATTCACCCCTCCACTTT | CAWSGGQGANSPLHF
few | TRBJ1-1 | TRBD1 | TRBV28 | TGTGCCAGCAGTTTAACAGGGGGTAACATGAACACTGAAGCTTTCTTT | CASSLTGGNMNTEAFF
NA | TRBJ1-3 | TRBD1 | TRBV29-1 | TGCAGCGTAAGAGGCCACGGGACAGGGACAAACACCATATATTTT | CSVRGHGTGTNTIYF
NA | TRBJ2-2 | TRBD1 | TRBV7-9 | TGTGCCAGCAGCCAGGACAGGCCCGGGGAGCTGTTTTTT | CASSQDRPGELFF
NA | TRBJ2-5 | NA | TRBV7-8 | TGTGCCAGCAGCGCACAGGGGGGGAGCCTCCCTGAGACCCAGTACTTC | CASSAQGGSLPETQYF
NA | TRBJ1-1 | NA | TRBV9 | TGTGCCAGCAGCGTGGCCCGGGACAACGAAGCTTTCTTT | CASSVARDNEAFF
NA | TRBJ1-3 | NA | TRBV18 | TGTGCCAGCTCACCACGACAGTTCTCTGGAAACACCATATATTTT | CASSPRQFSGNTIYF
NA | TRBJ2-5 | TRBD2 | TRBV25-1 | TGTGCCAGCATCTTCCTCTTTAGCGGGACCAGTGGAGAGACCCAGTACTTC | CASIFLFSGTSGETQYF